The 14 T cell receptor beta chains listed next were all sequenced from one sample in a study of vaccination effects on CD4 cells after COVID-19. The assay was immunoSEQ multiplex PCR, and TCRdb's table has in-frame clones only and misses some. The sample has fewer than 30,000 clones; about 71% are singletons. These receptors have no identified antigens. Antigen-specific CD4+ T cell clonotypes were called by their expansion after viral peptide-pool culture in ViraFEST. Between days 10 and 11 of culture, CD4+ T cells were separated out. Vaccine recipients had no previous SARS-CoV-2 infection; their nucleocapsid antibodies were negative. Material: CD4+ T cells from PBMCs cultured with HCoV-OC43 spike peptides, obtained before COVID-19 vaccination. The sample's subset: HCoV-OC43 spike overlapping peptide pool stimulation. The origin of the receptors is a human donor who received a COVID-19 vaccine.

The chain carries TRBV6-5 and TRBJ2-7, with D tentatively TRBD1 or TRBD2 (5 bases each). Germline V lookup: CDR1 MNHEY, CDR2 SVGAGI. The CDR3 has 11 amino acids. CDR3 DNA sequence: TGTGCAGTGAGGGGCTCCTACGAGCAGTACTTC. Its protein product is CAVRGSYEQYF.

V gene TRBV18 combines with J gene TRBJ1-3; no definite D call. The CDR3 spans 11 residues. With 1 base removed from V and 14 bases from J, the gap between germline ends came to 9 bases. Per the germline V gene, CDR1 is KGHSH and CDR2 is LQKENI. CDR3 region: CASSPQGRLYF. The CDR3 bases are TGTGCCAGCTCACCACAGGGCCGGCTATATTTT.

The chain employs TRBV27 and TRBJ2-7, with D perhaps TRBD1 (5 bases). The CDR3 covers 13 residues. Germline V gives CDR1 MNHEY, CDR2 SMNVEV (reference sequence). Trimming left V 6 bases short and J 4 bases short, with 13 bases between. The CDR3 DNA reads TGTGCCAGCAGAAATGCAGGGAAGTACGAGCAGTACTTC. Encoded protein: CASRNAGKYEQYF.

This sequence joins TRBV18 and TRBJ2-1; D gene uncertain. Germline CDR1 is KGHSH and CDR2 is LQKENI. The CDR3 spans 17 residues. V shed 3 bases and J shed 0 bases, with 15 bases lying between them. CDR3 bases: TGTGCCAGCTCACCTACACGGCTCCTAAGCTCCTACAATGAGCAGTTCTTC. Translating gives CASSPTRLLSSYNEQFF.

The chain links TRBV7-9 to TRBJ2-7, with D uncertain. Germline V CDR1 and CDR2: SEHNR, FQNEAQ (reference sequence). The V and J ends lost 1 base and 6 bases respectively, with 7 bases between them. The CDR3 length is 12 residues. In DNA, the CDR3 is TGTGCCAGCAGCTTAGATTATCGCGAGCAGTACTTC. Translation: CASSLDYREQYF.

This clone is medium-sized by share. J is TRBJ1-3 and V is TRBV11-2; 7 nucleotides agree with TRBD1. This CDR3 is built from 16 residues. Germline V gives CDR1 SGHAT, CDR2 FQNNGV. Trimming took 5 bases from V and 4 from J; bases not matched to a gene: 11. The CDR3: CASSGGQVLHGNTIYF. The CDR3 region has the DNA TGTGCCAGCAGCGGAGGACAGGTGTTACACGGAAACACCATATATTTT.

V and J are TRBV18 and TRBJ1-5, with D tentatively TRBD1 (5 bases). This CDR3 is built from 16 residues. Germline CDR1 and CDR2: KGHSH and LQKENI. Trimming took off 0 bases at V and 2 bases at J, with 11 bases between the two ends. The DNA of the CDR3 is TGTGCCAGCTCACCACCTCAACTAGGGGGCAATCAGCCCCAGCATTTT. Protein: CASSPPQLGGNQPQHF.

V usage is TRBV7-9 and J usage is TRBJ1-5; no clear D. The CDR3 loop spans 13 amino acids. V was cut by 2 bases and J by 3 bases, with 5 bases left in between. CDR1 and CDR2 (germline): SEHNR, FQNEAQ (reference sequence). The DNA for the CDR3 is TGTGCCAGCAGCTTATTCGACAATCAGCCCCAGCATTTT. Protein sequence: CASSLFDNQPQHF.

This clone was observed once. V gene TRBV6-5 combines with J gene TRBJ2-7; 7 nucleotides match TRBD1. CDR1 MNHEY and CDR2 SVGAGI come from the germline V gene. The CDR3 has 15 amino acids. Trimming took 7 bases from V and 2 from J; bases not matched to a gene: 11. The CDR3 DNA follows: TGTGCCAGCATACAGGGACAGCTTTATCCCTACGAGCAGTACTTC. It translates to CASIQGQLYPYEQYF.

To note about this clone: This same CDR3 is encoded by further DNA sequences in the sample. The J gene is TRBJ2-5, the V gene TRBV5-1; no clear D. V dropped 0 bases and J dropped 1 base, with 4 bases sitting between them. This CDR3 is built from 13 residues. The germline gives CDR1 SGHRS, CDR2 YFSETQ. CDR3 coding DNA: TGCGCCAGCAGCTTGGGGGGCCAAGAGACCCAGTACTTC. It is translated as CASSLGGQETQYF. Together with reference TRBV5-1 and TRBJ2-5, the CDR3 gives the full variable domain: KAGVTQTPRYLIKTRGQQVTLSCSPISGHRSVSWYQQTPGQGLQFLFEYFSETQRNKGNFPGRFSGRQFSNSRSEMNVSTLELGDSALYLCASSLGGQETQYFGPGTRLLVL.

V usage is TRBV19 and J usage is TRBJ1-5; D uncertain. From germline, CDR1 is LNHDA and CDR2 SQIVND (reference sequence). The CDR3 has 13 residues. V lost 7 bases and J 4 bases, leaving 11 bases between the germline ends. Here the CDR3 reads CASTDTENQPQHF. CDR3 DNA: TGTGCCAGTACAGATACAGAGAATCAGCCCCAGCATTTT.

The chain links TRBV15 to TRBJ1-1, with TRBD1 as a possible D gene (6 bases). This CDR3 contains 18 residues. Trimming stripped 0 bases from V and 0 bases from J, with 17 bases between. Germline loops: CDR1 LNHNV, CDR2 YYDKDF (reference sequence). CDR3 nucleotide sequence: TGTGCCACCAGCAGAGATCGGTCGGCAGGGGCGATGAACACTGAAGCTTTCTTT. It yields the protein CATSRDRSAGAMNTEAFF.

This chain joins TRBV4-1 and TRBJ1-2; no clear D gene. V was clipped by 1 base and J by 2 bases, with 11 bases between them. CDR1 MGHRA and CDR2 YSYEKL come from the germline V gene. CDR3 length equals 15 residues. CDR3 sequence: CASSQGNSPNYGYTF. The CDR3 nucleotides are TGCGCCAGCAGCCAAGGGAATTCTCCCAACTATGGCTACACCTTC.

The V and J genes are TRBV18 and TRBJ2-3, with 14 nucleotides matching TRBD2. The J segment lost 0 bases and the V segment lost 3 bases, leaving 5 bases of the junction unmatched. Germline CDR1 reads KGHSH; CDR2 reads LQKENI. The CDR3 is made up of 18 amino acids. The CDR3 coding sequence is TGTGCCAGCTCACCCGGACTAGCGGGAGGCGGGAGCACAGATACGCAGTATTTT. Protein sequence: CASSPGLAGGGSTDTQYF.